This TCR beta chain was retrieved from a study of long-term antiretroviral therapy in people with HIV. Broader study findings: Sampling of blood ran from the mid-2000s to the late 2010s, and older ART regimens were possibly in use. ART-treated samples gained diversity yet remained below transplant donor controls.

Survey level was the resolution at which the v3.0 immunoSEQ assay ran. Here immunoSEQ multiplex PCR was the method, and the copy in TCRdb shows in-frame clones only, minus some. The table lists about 18,000 clones, about 80% of them singletons. The CDR3 consists of 16 residues. CDR1 and CDR2 (germline): SGHRS, YFSETQ. Trimming removed 2 bases at V and 1 base at J, with 12 bases between. Every donor had one or more pre-ART and two or more post-ART PBMC samples. Points on this clone: What it recognizes is unknown.

The source of this sequence is a woman aged 50 to 65 with HIV. The sample in question was unsorted PBMCs, obtained 0.5 years before starting antiretroviral therapy. The chain joins TRBV5-1 to TRBJ2-2; D ambiguous. This CDR3 is CASSFTSVKNTGELFF. In DNA form, the CDR3 reads TGCGCCAGCAGCTTTACCTCTGTCAAGAACACCGGGGAGCTGTTTTTT.